A selection of T cell receptor beta chains follows, all from one sample in a study of blood T cell repertoires in COVID-19. Sequencing was performed with immunoSEQ multiplex PCR; in TCRdb, only in-frame clones are kept and a portion is missing. The repertoire holds roughly 100,000 clones, with about 90% as singletons. The specimen was peripheral blood. Receptors were obtained from a woman in her fifties or sixties with COVID-19, enrolled during active disease. Both conserved end residues are part of each CDR3. Fields, in order: D gene, J gene, clone size, V gene, CDR3 DNA, CDR3 protein. A D gene is named only where the DNA matches it firmly. Size is omitted from some rows. Given values are once, few, many or a class for expanded clones.

TRBD2,TRBJ2-3,.,TRBV5-4,TGTGCCAGCAGCTTGGCCCTAGCGGGGGAATCAGATACGCAGTATTTT,CASSLALAGESDTQYF
.,TRBJ1-2,.,TRBV5-1,TGCGCCAGCAGCTTTGGGCAGGCAGCTAACTATGGCTACACCTTC,CASSFGQAANYGYTF
TRBD2,TRBJ2-1,once,TRBV24-1,TGTGCCACCAGTGAGCTGGGACTATCGTCCTACAATGAGCAGTTCTTC,CATSELGLSSYNEQFF
TRBD2,TRBJ2-3,.,TRBV10-1,TGCGCCAGCAGTGAGGATCCCGGCGGGAGAAGGGGAGATACGCAGTATTTT,CASSEDPGGRRGDTQYF
TRBD1,TRBJ1-5,.,TRBV25-1,TGTGCCAGCAGACCTACAGGGGTGGGACAGCCCCAGCATTTT,CASRPTGVGQPQHF
.,TRBJ1-3,few,TRBV30,TGTGCCTGGAGCGGGGGTCACTCTGGAAACACCATATATTTT,CAWSGGHSGNTIYF
.,TRBJ1-3,.,TRBV7-8,TGTGCCAGCAGCGACCAGGGTACTGGAAACACCATATATTTT,CASSDQGTGNTIYF
.,TRBJ2-3,.,TRBV4-3,TGCGCCAGCAGCCAAGCTGATACGCAGTATTTT,CASSQADTQYF
TRBD2,TRBJ2-5,.,TRBV11-2,TGTGCCAGCAGCGTAGGGACTAGCGGGGGGGTAGGTCCCGAGACCCAGTACTTC,CASSVGTSGGVGPETQYF
.,TRBJ1-2,.,TRBV18,TGTGCCAGCTCACCACTGGACACGGTTGGCTACACCTTC,CASSPLDTVGYTF
TRBD2,TRBJ2-5,.,TRBV5-1,TGCGCCAGCATGATCAGGACTAGTGTTCAAGAGACCCAGTACTTC,CASMIRTSVQETQYF
.,TRBJ2-5,.,TRBV2,TGTGCCAGCAGTACTATACAAGAGACCCAGTACTTC,CASSTIQETQYF
TRBD1,TRBJ1-2,few,TRBV7-9,TGTGCCAGCCAGCTGGGACAGGGACTCGGCTATGGCTACACCTTC,CASQLGQGLGYGYTF
TRBD1,TRBJ1-5,.,TRBV4-1,TGCGCCAGCAGCCAAGAAACAGGGGGTCGGGCCCAGCATTTT,CASSQETGGRAQHF
TRBD1,TRBJ1-1,.,TRBV6-5,TGTGCCAGCAGTCGACAGGGGAACACTGAAGCTTTCTTT,CASSRQGNTEAFF
TRBD2,TRBJ2-3,.,TRBV7-9,TGTGCCAGCAGCTTAGCGCGCGCTAGCGGGGGGGCAAGTGCAGATACGCAGTATTTT,CASSLARASGGASADTQYF